Listed below are T cell receptor beta chains from one sample, sequenced in a study of immune evolution from preneoplasia to lung adenocarcinoma. Sequencing used immunoSEQ multiplex PCR; TCRdb keeps in-frame clones, though not all of them. The sample has around 10,000 clones, around three quarters seen once. The specimen sequenced was FFPE normal lung tissue adjacent to the tumor. These receptors came from a person aged 55 to 75 with lung adenocarcinoma. Some clones in this sample may be carry-over from other donors' samples. CDR3s include the opening cysteine and the closing phenylalanine or tryptophan. The D gene is left open where the match is weak. Clone size is shown for a subset of rows, as once, few, many or a class of expanded clone.

size,D,J,V,CDR3,DNA
-,-,TRBJ2-3,TRBV7-2,CASSHSVQPGTQYF,TGTGCCAGCAGCCATTCGGTCCAGCCGGGTACGCAGTATTTT
-,-,TRBJ2-5,TRBV7-9,CASSLPGSETQYF,TGTGCCAGCAGCTTACCCGGGAGTGAGACCCAGTACTTC
-,-,TRBJ2-5,TRBV30,CAWSVRGAETQYF,TGTGCCTGGAGTGTACGAGGGGCAGAGACCCAGTACTTC
-,TRBD2,TRBJ2-7,TRBV7-2,CASSSRRGSGRASVYEQYF,TGTGCCAGCAGCTCCCGCCGGGGTAGCGGGAGGGCCTCTGTCTACGAGCAGTACTTC
-,-,TRBJ1-2,TRBV7-2,CASSPTGSFKKYGYTF,TGTGCCAGCAGCCCTACGGGGTCCTTTAAGAAGTATGGCTACACCTTC
-,-,TRBJ2-2,TRBV19,CASSIGLTAGELFF,TGTGCCAGTAGTATCGGTTTGACGGCCGGGGAGCTGTTTTTT
-,-,TRBJ2-3,TRBV5-4,CATLGGGSTDTQYF,TGTGCCACCCTCGGAGGAGGGAGCACAGATACGCAGTATTTT
few,-,TRBJ1-5,TRBV11-2,CASSSNRTSNQPQHF,TGTGCCAGCAGCTCCAACAGGACAAGCAATCAGCCCCAGCATTTT
-,TRBD2,TRBJ2-7,TRBV5-5,CASSWGLTGEQYF,TGTGCCAGCAGCTGGGGACTAACGGGAGAGCAGTACTTC
-,-,TRBJ2-7,TRBV2,CASSEAEDDEQYF,TGTGCCAGCAGTGAAGCGGAGGACGACGAGCAGTACTTC
-,TRBD2,TRBJ2-2,TRBV10-2,CASRGLAGDTGELFF,TGCGCCAGCAGAGGACTAGCGGGAGACACCGGGGAGCTGTTTTTT
-,-,TRBJ2-2,TRBV19,CASSQEHTGELFF,TGTGCCAGTAGCCAGGAACACACCGGGGAGCTGTTTTTT
-,TRBD1,TRBJ1-2,TRBV28,CASSLGGTGTVYGYTF,TGTGCCAGCAGTCTGGGGGGGACCGGGACAGTCTATGGCTACACCTTC
-,TRBD2,TRBJ2-1,TRBV4-1,CASSQDSTSGRGNGQFF,TGCGCCAGCAGCCAAGATTCAACTAGCGGGAGGGGTAATGGGCAGTTCTTC
-,TRBD2,TRBJ2-3,TRBV28,CASSQTSVITDTQYF,TGTGCCAGCAGCCAGACTAGCGTGATCACAGATACGCAGTATTTT
-,TRBD2,TRBJ2-2,TRBV27,CASRGVAGGYTGELFF,TGTGCCAGCAGGGGGGTAGCGGGGGGTTACACCGGGGAGCTGTTTTTT
-,-,TRBJ1-4,TRBV6-1,CASVERALNEKLFF,TGTGCCAGCGTCGAAAGGGCCCTTAATGAAAAACTGTTTTTT
-,-,TRBJ2-1,TRBV19,CASNPQGLNEQFF,TGTGCCAGTAATCCCCAGGGGTTAAATGAGCAGTTCTTC
once,TRBD2,TRBJ2-3,TRBV19,CASSLGLAGTDTQYF,TGTGCCAGTAGTCTTGGACTAGCGGGCACAGATACGCAGTATTTT
-,TRBD1,TRBJ2-3,TRBV2,CASSGMAGGLYF,TGTGCCAGCTCTGGTATGGCAGGGGGCCTGTATTTT
-,TRBD2,TRBJ2-7,TRBV28,CASSFIGVAGYEQYF,TGTGCCAGCAGTTTCATCGGGGTAGCGGGCTACGAGCAGTACTTC
-,-,TRBJ2-7,TRBV7-2,CASSRRDPSYEQYF,TGTGCCAGCAGCCGTAGGGACCCCTCCTACGAGCAGTACTTC
-,-,TRBJ1-1,TRBV5-5,CASTKRTLNTEAFF,TGTGCCAGCACAAAACGAACCCTGAACACTGAAGCTTTCTTT
-,-,TRBJ1-4,TRBV19,CASSISPHKSTNEKLFF,TGTGCCAGTAGTATATCGCCTCACAAGTCAACTAATGAAAAACTGTTTTTT
-,-,TRBJ2-3,TRBV12-5,CASGFDSYTQYF,TGTGCTAGTGGTTTTGACTCTTATACGCAGTATTTT
-,TRBD1,TRBJ2-7,TRBV18,CASSPRTGSDEQYF,TGTGCCAGCTCACCACGGACAGGGAGCGACGAGCAGTACTTC
-,-,TRBJ1-1,TRBV7-2,CASKGNTEAFF,TGTGCCAGCAAGGGGAACACTGAAGCTTTCTTT
-,-,TRBJ2-3,TRBV28,CASSLNSDTQYF,TGTGCCAGCAGTTTAAATAGTGATACGCAGTATTTT
-,TRBD1,TRBJ2-4,TRBV28,CASSLGTAGTVNIQYF,TGTGCCAGCAGTTTGGGGACCGCCGGGACAGTTAACATTCAGTACTTC
medium-sized,-,TRBJ2-3,TRBV7-2,CASGSGGGLDTQYF,TGTGCCAGCGGCTCCGGAGGAGGACTAGATACGCAGTATTTT
once,-,TRBJ2-1,TRBV30,CAWRLDYNEQFF,TGTGCCTGGCGACTAGACTACAATGAGCAGTTCTTC
few,-,TRBJ2-3,TRBV14,CASSRGLADTQYF,TGTGCCAGCAGCCGAGGGTTGGCAGATACGCAGTATTTT
-,TRBD2,TRBJ2-3,TRBV29-1,CSGTTSGGEYTQYF,TGCAGCGGGACAACTAGCGGGGGGGAGTATACGCAGTATTTT
-,-,TRBJ1-2,TRBV28,CASRTQGQIYGYTF,TGTGCCAGCAGAACCCAAGGACAGATCTATGGCTACACCTTC
-,-,TRBJ1-4,TRBV7-2,CASSLYTTNEKLFF,TGTGCCAGCAGCTTATACACGACTAATGAAAAACTGTTTTTT
-,-,TRBJ2-1,TRBV10-3,CAISDGEGPFF,TGTGCCATCAGTGACGGCGAAGGACCGTTCTTC
-,-,TRBJ1-4,TRBV5-4,CASSFLATNEKLFF,TGTGCCAGCAGCTTCCTTGCAACTAATGAAAAACTGTTTTTT
once,-,TRBJ2-3,TRBV10-1,CASSPTPTLPDTQYF,TGCGCCAGCAGTCCAACACCGACTCTCCCAGATACGCAGTATTTT
-,TRBD2,TRBJ2-1,TRBV7-9,CASSSFAAGGDYNEQFF,TGTGCCAGCAGCTCCTTTGCGGCGGGAGGGGACTACAATGAGCAGTTCTTC
-,-,TRBJ1-3,TRBV18,CASSPTEGPGNTIYF,TGTGCCAGCTCACCGACGGAGGGCCCTGGAAACACCATATATTTT
few,-,TRBJ2-1,TRBV5-1,CSGQFNEQFF,TGCTCCGGACAGTTCAATGAGCAGTTCTTC
-,-,TRBJ1-2,TRBV9,CASSVTPDYGYTF,TGTGCCAGCAGCGTAACCCCTGACTATGGCTACACCTTC
-,-,TRBJ2-5,TRBV5-1,CASSRGDSSFQETQYF,TGCGCCAGCAGCCGTGGGGACTCCTCATTTCAAGAGACCCAGTACTTC
-,TRBD1,TRBJ1-1,TRBV28,CASSSSGTGNTEAFF,TGTGCCAGCAGTTCATCCGGGACAGGGAACACTGAAGCTTTCTTT
-,-,TRBJ1-5,TRBV28,CASKGFVLSQPQHF,TGTGCCAGCAAAGGTTTCGTGTTGAGTCAGCCCCAGCATTTT
medium-sized,-,TRBJ2-7,TRBV6-1,CASRRGGEPGYEQYF,TGTGCCAGCAGGAGAGGGGGGGAACCCGGGTACGAGCAGTACTTC